This paragraph reports one TCR beta chain. This specimen comes from a study of cytomegalovirus exposure and HLA in healthy donors. The PCR employed 60 Vbeta primers together with 13 Jbeta primers. Generated by immunoSEQ multiplex PCR, the TCRdb table keeps only in-frame clones and is missing some. The table records 120,000 or so clones, 60% to 80% of them present only once. J was trimmed by 3 bases and V by 4 bases; bases with no gene match: 12. Per germline, CDR1 SGHRS and CDR2 YFSETQ. The CDR3 extends over 16 amino acids. The sequenced sample was PBMCs. This clonotype was sampled from a man aged 25-40 years in good health and CMV-seronegative. The chain combines TRBV5-1 with TRBJ2-7; 8 bases line up with TRBD1. The CDR3 bases are TGCGCCAGCAGCCCTCTCCCGGGACAGGCGGGCTACGAGCAGTACTTC. It specifies CASSPLPGQAGYEQYF.